This T cell receptor (beta chain) was obtained from a study of shared clonotypes between healthy human individuals. Findings and limits, study-wide: Inspection by rarefaction showed sorted-subset sequencing to be incomplete despite large depth.

Unmatched junction bases numbered 5, after V lost 6 bases and J lost 0 bases. The CDR3 contains 15 residues. Per the germline V gene, CDR1 is LNHDA and CDR2 is SQIVND (reference sequence). Sorted-subset replicate PCRs used about 190 ng of genomic DNA. This amount corresponded to some 32,000 T cell genomes. The repertoire was sequenced with immunoSEQ multiplex PCR; TCRdb's copy has only in-frame clones and lacks some. The sample lists about 1.1 million clones; around three quarters were seen once. For this clone: What it recognizes is unknown.

The rearrangement uses TRBV19 and TRBJ2-1, with TRBD2 matching 7 bases. The sample was memory CD4+ T cells from PBMCs. Subset defined: CD45RA-negative fraction. This TCR came from a man in his late teens or twenties in good health. Some clones in this sample may be carry-over from other donors' samples. CDR3 nucleotides: TGTGCCAGTAGAAACTGGGAGGGCTCCTACAATGAGCAGTTCTTC. This translates into CASRNWEGSYNEQFF.